Below, 2 T cell receptor beta chains from the same sample are listed, as sequenced in a study of OX40 agonist ivuxolimab in advanced cancers. Sequenced by immunoSEQ multiplex PCR; TCRdb stores in-frame clones only, minus some. Counted here are some 20,000 clones, about 88% occurring once; the ten biggest clones make up approximately 14%. This sample comprised CD4+ or CD8+ T cells sorted from blood, obtained in a trial of the OX40 agonist ivuxolimab. The receptors were sampled from an adult with an advanced solid tumor such as melanoma, head and neck, liver or kidney cancer.

The rearrangement joins TRBV21-1 to TRBJ2-1; TRBD2 was called by the table and not checked on the DNA. TRBV21-1 is labeled a pseudogene. The CDR3 is 15 amino acids. This chain's CDR3 is CAASKPAGNYNEQFF. The CDR3 coding sequence is TGTGCCGCATCTAAACCAGCGGGGAATTACAATGAGCAGTTCTTC.

This clone was observed once. The J gene is TRBJ2-3, the V gene TRBV4-3, with 11 bases aligning to TRBD2. The CDR3 runs 14 residues. V lost 4 bases, J lost 6 bases, and 3 bases stayed unmatched. The germline V gene has CDR1 LGHNA and CDR2 YSLEER. CDR3 in amino acids: CASSLAGGMDTQYF. In DNA form, the CDR3 reads TGCGCCAGCAGCCTAGCGGGAGGGATGGATACGCAGTATTTT.